This entry concerns a single T cell receptor beta chain. These data originate in a study of monozygotic twins with cystic fibrosis. This CDR3 comprises 16 residues. V lost 4 bases, J lost 5 bases, and 9 bases stayed unmatched. Germline V gene data show CDR1 as LNHDA and CDR2 as SQIVND (reference sequence). Method: immunoSEQ multiplex PCR; TCRdb's copy keeps in-frame clones and lacks some. This sample yields approximately 36,000 clones, of which around nine tenths are seen a single time; roughly 0.2% belongs to the top ten. Sequenced input: blood. The receptor's source is a boy aged 2 to 9 with cystic fibrosis. V gene TRBV19 combines with J gene TRBJ1-5; 9 positions match TRBD1. CDR3 loop: CASSTISQGAYQPQHF. CDR3 nucleotide sequence: TGTGCCAGTAGTACTATCTCACAGGGGGCTTATCAGCCCCAGCATTTT. The full variable domain, its missing parts supplied by reference TRBV19 and TRBJ1-5, is DGGITQSPKYLFRKEGQNVTLSCEQNLNHDAMYWYRQDPGQGLRLIYYSQIVNDFQKGDIAEGYSVSREKKESFPLTVTSAQKNPTAFYLCASSTISQGAYQPQHFGDGTRLSIL.